The rows below give T cell receptor beta chains drawn from one sample of a study of Ad26.COV2.S vaccination and SARS-CoV-2 variants. Sequenced by immunoSEQ multiplex PCR; TCRdb stores in-frame clones only, minus some. The sample carries 300,000 to 350,000 clones, roughly 88% recorded once. The material sequenced was peripheral blood, taken in a trial of Ad26.COV2.S vaccine versus placebo. These receptor sequences come from a person aged 18-65 years who received the Ad26.COV2.S COVID-19 vaccine or a placebo. CDR3s include the opening cysteine and the closing phenylalanine or tryptophan. A D gene is named only where the DNA matches it firmly. Size is stated for part of the rows, as once, few or many counts, or as a class when the clone is expanded.

>NA|TRBV18|NA|TRBJ2-5
CASSPWQGTKYQETQYF
TGTGCCAGCTCACCATGGCAGGGGACTAAGTACCAAGAGACCCAGTACTTC
>NA|TRBV15|NA|TRBJ1-1
CATSRDGQIEAFF
TGTGCCACCAGCAGAGATGGACAGATTGAAGCTTTCTTT
>NA|TRBV5-5|NA|TRBJ1-1
CASSSAGVNTEAFF
TGTGCCAGCAGCTCCGCGGGCGTGAACACTGAAGCTTTCTTT
>NA|TRBV7-2|NA|TRBJ1-5
CASSLKFSGQPQHF
TGTGCCAGCAGCTTAAAATTCTCCGGGCAGCCCCAGCATTTT
>TRBD2|TRBV6-6|NA|TRBJ2-6
CASSLLAGGFGANVLTF
TGTGCCAGCAGTCTGCTAGCGGGAGGGTTTGGGGCCAACGTCCTGACTTTC
>TRBD1|TRBV7-9|few|TRBJ1-5
CASSVTGGWNQPQHF
TGTGCCAGCAGCGTCACAGGGGGCTGGAATCAGCCCCAGCATTTT
>TRBD2|TRBV9|NA|TRBJ2-3
CASCRLAGGFSTDTQYF
TGTGCCAGCTGCCGACTAGCGGGAGGATTTAGCACAGATACGCAGTATTTT
>TRBD1|TRBV10-1|NA|TRBJ2-7
CASLDRGRNYEQYF
TGCGCCAGTTTAGACAGGGGGCGAAACTACGAGCAGTACTTC
>TRBD2|TRBV19|NA|TRBJ2-1
CASSAGGDFFNEQFF
TGTGCCAGTAGTGCTGGGGGGGATTTTTTCAATGAGCAGTTCTTC
>NA|TRBV4-3|NA|TRBJ1-4
CASSQDGGSNEKLFF
TGCGCCAGCAGCCAAGATGGGGGTTCTAATGAAAAACTGTTTTTT
>TRBD2|TRBV6-6|NA|TRBJ2-1
CATAGDEQFF
TGTGCCACCGCGGGGGATGAGCAGTTCTTC
>NA|TRBV5-4|NA|TRBJ1-1
CASSIRDTRRNTEAFF
TGTGCCAGCAGCATCCGGGACACGAGACGGAACACTGAAGCTTTCTTT
>TRBD1|TRBV19|NA|TRBJ1-1
CASSIGQGNAEAFF
TGTGCCAGTAGTATAGGACAGGGCAACGCTGAAGCTTTCTTT
>NA|TRBV25-1|NA|TRBJ2-1
CASSESPLQYNEQFF
TGTGCCAGCAGTGAATCCCCTCTCCAGTACAATGAGCAGTTCTTC
>TRBD1|TRBV7-9|NA|TRBJ1-1
CASSLGQGASYTEAFF
TGTGCCAGCAGCTTAGGACAGGGGGCGTCTTACACTGAAGCTTTCTTT
>NA|TRBV25-1|NA|TRBJ1-1
CASSYANLGMNTEAFF
TGTGCCAGCAGTTATGCCAATTTAGGCATGAACACTGAAGCTTTCTTT
>NA|TRBV30|NA|TRBJ1-1
CAWTRLVEAFF
TGTGCCTGGACTAGGTTAGTGGAAGCTTTCTTT
>NA|TRBV12-3/TRBV12-4|NA|TRBJ1-2
CASSPEPYGYTF
TGTGCCAGCAGTCCGGAACCCTATGGCTACACCTTC
>TRBD2|TRBV4-3|NA|TRBJ2-1
CASSQEHSGSIRSYNEQFF
TGCGCCAGCAGCCAAGAGCATAGCGGGAGCATTCGCTCCTACAATGAGCAGTTCTTC
>TRBD1|TRBV7-9|NA|TRBJ1-2
CASSFLSLKDRAPNYGYTF
TGTGCCAGCAGCTTTCTATCTCTCAAGGACAGGGCCCCTAACTATGGCTACACCTTC
>NA|TRBV7-8|NA|TRBJ2-5
CASSLRLQGLPQETQYF
TGTGCCAGCAGCTTAAGGCTCCAGGGGTTGCCCCAAGAGACCCAGTACTTC
>NA|TRBV6-2/TRBV6-3|NA|TRBJ1-5
CASSYSSGARQPQHF
TGTGCCAGCAGTTACTCGTCGGGGGCTCGACAGCCCCAGCATTTT
>NA|TRBV3-1/TRBV3-2|NA|TRBJ1-1
CASSPRGLGTEAFF
TGTGCCAGCAGCCCGAGGGGTTTGGGTACTGAAGCTTTCTTT
>TRBD1|TRBV5-6|once|TRBJ1-2
CASHFRDRGENGYTF
TGTGCCAGTCACTTCCGCGACAGGGGGGAGAATGGCTACACCTTC
>TRBD1|TRBV27|NA|TRBJ1-4
CASSLSDRGNEKLFF
TGTGCCAGCAGTTTATCGGACAGGGGCAATGAAAAACTGTTTTTT
>NA|TRBV5-4|NA|TRBJ2-2
CASSPSSLETGELFF
TGTGCCAGCAGCCCATCTAGCTTAGAGACCGGGGAGCTGTTTTTT
>NA|TRBV4-3|NA|TRBJ2-1
CASRRGFDNEQFF
TGCGCCAGCCGCAGGGGATTCGACAATGAGCAGTTCTTC
>TRBD1|TRBV18|NA|TRBJ2-3
CASSPLLGTGVDTQYF
TGTGCCAGCTCCCCTCTCCTGGGGACAGGGGTGGATACGCAGTATTTT
>TRBD1|TRBV19|few|TRBJ2-7
CASSTLPGQGSYEQYF
TGTGCCAGTAGTACATTACCGGGACAGGGTTCCTACGAGCAGTACTTC
>NA|TRBV7-2|NA|TRBJ2-1
CASVWRAAGNEQFF
TGTGCCAGCGTCTGGAGGGCCGCTGGGAATGAGCAGTTCTTC
>NA|TRBV30|NA|TRBJ2-2
CAWNAGPKTGELFF
TGTGCCTGGAATGCAGGGCCCAAGACGGGGGAGCTGTTTTTT
>NA|TRBV19|NA|TRBJ1-2
CASTKVSGPYGYTF
TGTGCCAGTACCAAGGTTTCAGGACCCTATGGCTACACCTTC
>NA|TRBV19|few|TRBJ2-1
CASSTPGTSLFF
TGTGCCAGTAGCACGCCCGGGACTTCCCTGTTCTTC
>NA|TRBV15|few|TRBJ1-1
CATSSPGLGNTEAFF
TGTGCCACCAGCAGCCCAGGTTTGGGGAACACTGAAGCTTTCTTT
>NA|TRBV7-2|few|TRBJ1-2
CASSLVGAPGHYGYTF
TGTGCCAGCAGCTTAGTGGGGGCCCCGGGACACTATGGCTACACCTTC
>NA|TRBV2|NA|TRBJ1-1
CASSPPKGSIQAFF
TGTGCCAGCAGTCCCCCGAAGGGTAGCATTCAAGCTTTCTTT
>TRBD1|TRBV7-8|NA|TRBJ2-7
CASSAQGDYEQYF
TGTGCCAGCAGCGCGCAGGGGGACTACGAGCAGTACTTC
>NA|TRBV11-3|NA|TRBJ2-1
CASSLWVADNNEQFF
TGTGCCAGCAGCTTATGGGTAGCCGACAACAATGAGCAGTTCTTC
>NA|TRBV7-9|NA|TRBJ1-2
CASSFTGLDYGYTF
TGTGCCAGCAGCTTTACGGGGTTGGACTATGGCTACACCTTC
>TRBD1|TRBV29-1|NA|TRBJ2-2
CSVELRGRPPGELFF
TGCAGCGTTGAATTGAGGGGGCGCCCGCCCGGGGAGCTGTTTTTT
>NA|TRBV7-2|once|TRBJ2-1
CASSPFPSTHEQFF
TGTGCCAGCAGCCCGTTCCCTAGTACGCATGAGCAGTTCTTC
>NA|TRBV29-1|once|TRBJ2-5
CSVEAPLETQYF
TGCAGCGTTGAAGCGCCATTAGAGACCCAGTACTTC
>NA|TRBV12-3/TRBV12-4|few|TRBJ1-1
CASSLFGRAEAFF
TGTGCCAGCAGTTTATTCGGGCGGGCTGAAGCTTTCTTT
>TRBD1|TRBV5-1|NA|TRBJ1-2
CASSLGDSPNYGYTF
TGCGCCAGCAGCTTGGGGGACAGCCCTAACTATGGCTACACCTTC
>TRBD1|TRBV29-1|NA|TRBJ2-2
CSVGLGQGWTGELFF
TGCAGCGTAGGCTTGGGACAGGGGTGGACCGGGGAGCTGTTTTTT
>TRBD2|TRBV12-5|NA|TRBJ2-1
CASGLVASGGRHEQFF
TGTGCTAGTGGGTTGGTGGCGAGCGGGGGACGCCATGAGCAGTTCTTC
>NA|TRBV11-2|NA|TRBJ1-1
CASSLNSGGWTEAFF
TGTGCCAGCAGCTTAAATTCGGGGGGTTGGACTGAAGCTTTCTTT
>NA|TRBV5-5|once|TRBJ2-1
CASSLLTGHNEQFF
TGTGCCAGCAGCTTGTTAACGGGACACAATGAGCAGTTCTTC
>NA|TRBV7-2|NA|TRBJ1-6
CASSSRASSYNSPLHF
TGTGCCAGCAGCAGCCGGGCGAGCTCCTATAATTCACCCCTCCACTTT
>NA|TRBV19|NA|TRBJ1-2
CASRSPGGDGYTF
TGTGCCAGTAGATCGCCGGGGGGGGATGGCTACACCTTC
>TRBD2|TRBV9|NA|TRBJ2-1
CASSPERDGEDEQFF
TGTGCCAGCAGCCCCGAGCGGGATGGGGAGGATGAGCAGTTCTTC
>NA|TRBV2|NA|TRBJ2-5
CATGPGRTQYF
TGTGCCACCGGTCCCGGGAGGACCCAGTACTTC
>NA|TRBV27|NA|TRBJ2-3
CASSFSQLSTDTQYF
TGTGCCAGCAGTTTTAGTCAACTTAGCACAGATACGCAGTATTTT
>NA|TRBV24-1|NA|TRBJ2-1
CATSSPGVGSNEQFF
TGTGCCACCAGCAGTCCGGGAGTAGGGTCTAATGAGCAGTTCTTC
>NA|TRBV28|NA|TRBJ1-1
CASSSLQNTEAFF
TGTGCCAGCAGTTCACTCCAAAACACTGAAGCTTTCTTT
>TRBD1|TRBV18|NA|TRBJ1-2
CASSPGTGYGYTF
TGTGCCAGCTCACCAGGGACAGGGTATGGCTACACCTTC
>TRBD1|TRBV6-1|NA|TRBJ2-2
CASSAAGTENTGELFF
TGTGCCAGCAGTGCCGCCGGGACAGAGAACACCGGGGAGCTGTTTTTT